This entry concerns a single TCR beta chain. Its antigen specificity is not known. Per-base qualities were not stored, and no clone one base away is much larger. TCRbeta CDR3 regions were amplified from genomic DNA using the immunoSEQ Assay, a bias-controlled multiplex PCR. Processing in the source paper ran as follows. The number of nucleated cells in each sample was estimated by amplification of reference gene primers within the assay. To quantify the absolute abundance of each unique TCRbeta CDR3 rearrangement, sequence reads were collapsed and filtered. For each sample, productive Simpson clonality was calculated as the square root of Simpson's diversity index over productive rearrangements. Imported from immuneACCESS, the table was reduced by TCRdb to in-frame sequences with V and J called. These copies leave out some clones; in studies compared against another copy, an unresolved V gene accounts for under half, and the cause of the remainder is not known. V, J and clone size reflect that table, while D and trimming were determined from the DNA. This sample has about 64,000 clones in its table, and 70% to 90% of those were observed once. Of the sample, about 15% falls within the top ten clones.

Whole blood was collected in K2EDTA tubes by collaborating institutions according to the institutions' own protocols. Collaborator samples were shipped for TCRbeta analysis as frozen whole blood, isolated PBMCs, or DNA extracted from either sample type. For this chain, trimming is 5 bases at the V end and 0 bases at the J end, and the number of junction bases without a gene match is 7. From cysteine to phenylalanine, the CDR3 is 16 amino acids long. The kept DNA is CDR3 alone, 48 bases in frame from the first base. Looking up the germline V gene (reference sequence) yields CDR1 LNHNV and CDR2 YYDKDF. This record belongs to a study of blood T cell repertoires in COVID-19 (dated by TCRdb to the early 2020s). Broadly, across the study: The collaborator samples originated in the United States, Italy and Spain and spanned the acute and convalescent phases of COVID-19. The dataset comprised deeply sampled blood TCRbeta repertoires from subjects exposed to, actively infected with, or recovered from COVID-19. Sample metadata almost always included a de-identified subject ID, COVID-19 status, age in years and sex. HLA class I and class II types, where available, came from metadata supplied by the sample provider rather than from assay-based typing. Samples were obtained from the ongoing ImmuneRACE study (first 160 participants) and from 1,000 to 1,500 subjects provided by 6 global collaborators. The repertoires were released in a freely available public database meant as a resource for research on the immune response to SARS-CoV-2. The prospective study material was composed of cDNA or gDNA derived from T cells, B-cell-depleted T cells, or PBMCs.

What the study reported, not specific to this receptor: The amount of clinical and demographic metadata varied by source and participant and was provided uncurated.

The chain employs TRBV15 and TRBJ1-3; the central 7 bases match TRBD1. This TCR was recovered from a man older than 75 with acute or convalescent COVID-19. Sequencing was carried out using peripheral blood. The DNA sequence is TGTGCCACCAGCGGTCCGGGACAGCTCTCTGGAAACACCATATATTTT. This yields the protein CATSGPGQLSGNTIYF. The full variable domain, completed from the reference TRBV15 and TRBJ1-3 proteins outside the CDR3, reads DAMVIQNPRYQVTQFGKPVTLSCSQTLNHNVMYWYQQKSSQAPKLLFHYYDKDFNNEADTPDNFQSRRPNTSFCFLDIRSPGLGDTAMYLCATSGPGQLSGNTIYFGEGSWLTVV.